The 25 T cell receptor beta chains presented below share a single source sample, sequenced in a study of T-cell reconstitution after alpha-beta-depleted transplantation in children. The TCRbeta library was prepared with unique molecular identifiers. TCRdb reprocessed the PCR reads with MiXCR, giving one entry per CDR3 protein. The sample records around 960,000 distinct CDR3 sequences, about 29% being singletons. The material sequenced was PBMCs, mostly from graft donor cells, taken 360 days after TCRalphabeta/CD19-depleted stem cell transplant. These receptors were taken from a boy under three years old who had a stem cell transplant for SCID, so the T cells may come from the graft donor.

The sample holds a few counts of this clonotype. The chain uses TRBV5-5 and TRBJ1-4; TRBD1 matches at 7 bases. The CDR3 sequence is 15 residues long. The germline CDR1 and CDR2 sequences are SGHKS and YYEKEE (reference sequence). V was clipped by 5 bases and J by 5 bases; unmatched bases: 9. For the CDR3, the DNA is TGTGCCAGCAGTCCAGCCGGGACAGTAAATGAAAAACTGTTTTTT. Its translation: CASSPAGTVNEKLFF. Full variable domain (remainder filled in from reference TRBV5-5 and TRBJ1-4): DAGVTQSPTHLIKTRGQQVTLRCSPISGHKSVSWYQQVLGQGPQFIFQYYEKEERGRGNFPDRFSARQFPNYSSELNVNALLLGDSALYLCASSPAGTVNEKLFFGSGTQLSVL.

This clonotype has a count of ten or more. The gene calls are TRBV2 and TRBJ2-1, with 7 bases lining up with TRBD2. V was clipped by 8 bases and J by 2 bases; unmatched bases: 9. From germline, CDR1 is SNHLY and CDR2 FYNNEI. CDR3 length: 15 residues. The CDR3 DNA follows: TGTGCCAGCTGGCCAGCGGGGTATACCTACAATGAGCAGTTCTTC. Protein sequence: CASWPAGYTYNEQFF. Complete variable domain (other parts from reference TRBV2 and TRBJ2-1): EPEVTQTPSHQVTQMGQEVILRCVPISNHLYFYWYRQILGQKVEFLVSFYNNEISEKSEIFDDQFSVERPDGSNFTLKIRSTKLEDSAMYFCASWPAGYTYNEQFFGPGTRLTVL.

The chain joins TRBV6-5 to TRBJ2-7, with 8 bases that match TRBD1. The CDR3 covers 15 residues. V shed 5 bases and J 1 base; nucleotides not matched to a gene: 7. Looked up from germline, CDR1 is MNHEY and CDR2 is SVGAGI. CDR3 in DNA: TGTGCCAGCAGTCGCCGGGACAGGTGGTCCTACGAGCAGTACTTC. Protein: CASSRRDRWSYEQYF.

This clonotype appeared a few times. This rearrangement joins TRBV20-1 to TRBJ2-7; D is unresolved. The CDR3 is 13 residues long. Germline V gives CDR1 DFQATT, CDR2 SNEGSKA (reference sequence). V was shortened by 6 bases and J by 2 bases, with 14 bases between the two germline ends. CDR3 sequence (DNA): TGCAGTGCAACCGGAACCTTCACCTACGAGCAGTACTTC. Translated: CSATGTFTYEQYF.

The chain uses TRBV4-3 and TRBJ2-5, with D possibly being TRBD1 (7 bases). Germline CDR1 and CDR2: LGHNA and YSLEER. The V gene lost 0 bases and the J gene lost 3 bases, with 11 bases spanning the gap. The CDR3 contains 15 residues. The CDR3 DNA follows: TGCGCCAGCAGCCAAGACAGGGGGGATGAAGAGACCCAGTACTTC. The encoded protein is CASSQDRGDEETQYF.

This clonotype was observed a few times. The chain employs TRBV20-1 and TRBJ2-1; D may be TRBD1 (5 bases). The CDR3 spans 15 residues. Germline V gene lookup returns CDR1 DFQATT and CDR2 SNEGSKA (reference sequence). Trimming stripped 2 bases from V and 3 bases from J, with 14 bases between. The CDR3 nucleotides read TGCAGTGCTAGACCCCCGACAGAATTCTACAATGAGCAGTTCTTC. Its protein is CSARPPTEFYNEQFF.

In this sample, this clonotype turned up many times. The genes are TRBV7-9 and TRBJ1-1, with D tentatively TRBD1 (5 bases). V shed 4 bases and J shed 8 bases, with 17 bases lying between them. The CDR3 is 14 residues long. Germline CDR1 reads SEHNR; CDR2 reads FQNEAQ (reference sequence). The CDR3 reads CASSSYSLWDEAFF. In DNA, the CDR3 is TGTGCCAGCAGCTCGTACAGCTTATGGGACGAAGCTTTCTTT.

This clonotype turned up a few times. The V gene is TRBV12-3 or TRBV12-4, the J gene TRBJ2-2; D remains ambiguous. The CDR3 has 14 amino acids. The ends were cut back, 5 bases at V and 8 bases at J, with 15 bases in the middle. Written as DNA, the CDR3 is TGTGCCAGCAGTCTTGGGCCTTACGGGGGGGAGCTGTTTTTT. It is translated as CASSLGPYGGELFF.

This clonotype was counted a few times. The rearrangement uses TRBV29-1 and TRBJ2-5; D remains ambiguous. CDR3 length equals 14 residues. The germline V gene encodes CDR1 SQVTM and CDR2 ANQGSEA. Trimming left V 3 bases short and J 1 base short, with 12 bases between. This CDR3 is CSVEAGSSQETQYF. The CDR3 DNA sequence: TGCAGCGTTGAGGCCGGGTCATCCCAAGAGACCCAGTACTTC. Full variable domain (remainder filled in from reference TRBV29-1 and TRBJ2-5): SAVISQKPSRDICQRGTSLTIQCQVDSQVTMMFWYRQQPGQSLTLIATANQGSEATYESGFVIDKFPISRPNLTFSTLTVSNMSPEDSSIYLCSVEAGSSQETQYFGPGTRLLVL.

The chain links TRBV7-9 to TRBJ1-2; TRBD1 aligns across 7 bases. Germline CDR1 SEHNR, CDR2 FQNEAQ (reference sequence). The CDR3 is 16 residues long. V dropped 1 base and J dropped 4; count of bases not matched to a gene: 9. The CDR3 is CASSLGSQGGIYGYTF. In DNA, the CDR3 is TGTGCCAGCAGCTTAGGTTCCCAGGGGGGGATCTATGGCTACACCTTC. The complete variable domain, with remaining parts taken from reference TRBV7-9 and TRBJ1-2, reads DTGVSQNPRHKITKRGQNVTFRCDPISEHNRLYWYRQTLGQGPEFLTYFQNEAQLEKSRLLSDRFSAERPKGSFSTLEIQRTEQGDSAMYLCASSLGSQGGIYGYTFGSGTRLTVV.

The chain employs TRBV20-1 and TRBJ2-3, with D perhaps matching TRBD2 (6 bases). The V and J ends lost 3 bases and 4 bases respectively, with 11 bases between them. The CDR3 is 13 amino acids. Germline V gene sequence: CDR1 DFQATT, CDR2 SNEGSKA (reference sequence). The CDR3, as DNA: TGCAGTGCTAGTTTCGCGGGGCCAGATACGCAGTATTTT. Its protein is CSASFAGPDTQYF.

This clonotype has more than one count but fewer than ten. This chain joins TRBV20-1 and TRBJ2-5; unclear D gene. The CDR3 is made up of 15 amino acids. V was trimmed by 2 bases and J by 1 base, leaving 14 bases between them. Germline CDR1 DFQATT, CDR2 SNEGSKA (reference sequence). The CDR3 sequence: CSARPPGATQETQYF. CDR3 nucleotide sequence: TGCAGTGCTAGACCTCCGGGCGCCACCCAAGAGACCCAGTACTTC.

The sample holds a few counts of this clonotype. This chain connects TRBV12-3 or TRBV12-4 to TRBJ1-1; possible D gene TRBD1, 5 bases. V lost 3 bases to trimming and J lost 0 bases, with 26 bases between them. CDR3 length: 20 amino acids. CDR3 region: CASSLRIPPRVKILNTEAFF. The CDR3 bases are TGTGCCAGCAGTTTGCGTATCCCCCCCAGGGTAAAGATCCTGAACACTGAAGCTTTCTTT.

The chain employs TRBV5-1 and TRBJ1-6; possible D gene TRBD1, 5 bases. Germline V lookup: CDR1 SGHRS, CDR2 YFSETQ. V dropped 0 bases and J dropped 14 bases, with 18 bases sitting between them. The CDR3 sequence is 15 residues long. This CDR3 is CASSLDPRGPGALHF. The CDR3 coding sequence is TGCGCCAGCAGCTTGGACCCCCGGGGCCCTGGGGCCCTCCACTTT.

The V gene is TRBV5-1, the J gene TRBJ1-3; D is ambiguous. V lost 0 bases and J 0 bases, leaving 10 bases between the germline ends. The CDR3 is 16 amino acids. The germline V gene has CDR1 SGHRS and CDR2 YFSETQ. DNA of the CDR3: TGCGCCAGCAGCTTGGGGCCGCTAAGCTCTGGAAACACCATATATTTT. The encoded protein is CASSLGPLSSGNTIYF.

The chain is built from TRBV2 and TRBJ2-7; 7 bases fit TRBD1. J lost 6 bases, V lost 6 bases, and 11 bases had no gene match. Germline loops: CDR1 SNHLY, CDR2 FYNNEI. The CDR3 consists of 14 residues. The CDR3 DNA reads TGTGCCAGCAGCGCGCTTCGACAGGGATCCGAGCAGTACTTC. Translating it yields CASSALRQGSEQYF. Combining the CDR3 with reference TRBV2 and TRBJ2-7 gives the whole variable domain EPEVTQTPSHQVTQMGQEVILRCVPISNHLYFYWYRQILGQKVEFLVSFYNNEISEKSEIFDDQFSVERPDGSNFTLKIRSTKLEDSAMYFCASSALRQGSEQYFGPGTRLTVT.

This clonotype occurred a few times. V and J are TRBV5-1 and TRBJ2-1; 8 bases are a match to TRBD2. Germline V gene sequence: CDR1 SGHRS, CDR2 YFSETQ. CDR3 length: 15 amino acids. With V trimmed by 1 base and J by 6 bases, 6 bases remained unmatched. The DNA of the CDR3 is TGCGCCAGCAGCTTGCCTAGCGGGTGGATCAATGAGCAGTTCTTC. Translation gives CASSLPSGWINEQFF.

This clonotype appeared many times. The CDR3 DNA reads as TGCGCCAGCAGCTTGCGACAGAATCAAGAGACCCAGTACTTC. It is translated as CASSLRQNQETQYF. V and J are TRBV5-1 and TRBJ2-5; TRBD1 might be the D (5 bases). The germline V gene encodes CDR1 SGHRS and CDR2 YFSETQ. Trimming cost V 1 base and J 2 bases, with 9 bases left between them. There are 14 residues in the CDR3.

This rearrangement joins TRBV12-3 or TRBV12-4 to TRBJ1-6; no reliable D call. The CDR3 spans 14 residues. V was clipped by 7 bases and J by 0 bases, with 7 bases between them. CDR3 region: CASTPGSYNSPLHF. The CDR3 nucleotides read TGTGCCAGCACCCCGGGCTCCTATAATTCACCCCTCCACTTT.

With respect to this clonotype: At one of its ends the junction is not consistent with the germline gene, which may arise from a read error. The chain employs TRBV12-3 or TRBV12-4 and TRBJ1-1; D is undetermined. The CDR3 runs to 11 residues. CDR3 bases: TGTGCCAGCAGTTGGACTTCTGAGGCTTTCTTT. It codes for CASSWTSEAFF.

The CDR3 DNA reads as TGCAGTGCTGCCCTACTCTCCGCCTACAATGAGCAGTTCTTC. Protein: CSAALLSAYNEQFF. The chain joins TRBV20-1 to TRBJ2-1; D call uncertain. V was pared by 5 bases and J by 2 bases, with 13 bases between. The CDR3 sequence is 14 residues long. Germline V gene sequence: CDR1 DFQATT, CDR2 SNEGSKA (reference sequence).

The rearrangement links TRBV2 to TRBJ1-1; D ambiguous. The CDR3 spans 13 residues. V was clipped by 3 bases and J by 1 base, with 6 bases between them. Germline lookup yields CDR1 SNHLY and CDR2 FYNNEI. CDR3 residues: CASSERRNTEAFF. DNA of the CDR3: TGTGCCAGCAGTGAGCGACGGAACACTGAAGCTTTCTTT.

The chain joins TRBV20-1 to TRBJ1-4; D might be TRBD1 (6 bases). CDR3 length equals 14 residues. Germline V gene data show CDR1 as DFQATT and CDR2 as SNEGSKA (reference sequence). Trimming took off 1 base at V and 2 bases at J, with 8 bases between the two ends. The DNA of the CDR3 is TGCAGTGCTAGAGGACAGGAGACTAATGAAAAACTGTTTTTT. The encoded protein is CSARGQETNEKLFF.

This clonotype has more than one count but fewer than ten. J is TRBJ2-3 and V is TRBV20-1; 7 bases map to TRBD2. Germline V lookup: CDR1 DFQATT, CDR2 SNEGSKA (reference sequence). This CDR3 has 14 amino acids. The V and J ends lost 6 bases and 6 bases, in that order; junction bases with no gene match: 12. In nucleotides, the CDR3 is TGCAGTGCGACGACGGGCGGGGGTGGGGATACGCAGTATTTT. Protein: CSATTGGGGDTQYF.

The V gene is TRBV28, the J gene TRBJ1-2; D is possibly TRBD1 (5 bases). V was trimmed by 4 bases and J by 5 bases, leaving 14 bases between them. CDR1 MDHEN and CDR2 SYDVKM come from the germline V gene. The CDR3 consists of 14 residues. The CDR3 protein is CASSSGGGWYGYTF. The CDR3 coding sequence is TGTGCCAGCAGTTCCGGCGGGGGGTGGTATGGCTACACCTTC.